A selection of T cell receptor beta chains follows, all from one sample in a study of blood T cell repertoires in COVID-19. The assay was immunoSEQ multiplex PCR, and TCRdb's table has in-frame clones only and misses some. The sample includes about 30,000 clones, about 85% of them seen just once. The sequencing input was peripheral blood. The receptors were gathered from a man aged 60 to 75 with active COVID-19. Both conserved end residues are part of each CDR3. The D gene is left open where the match is weak. Where a row states a size, it is once, few, many or the class of an expanded clone; other rows omit it.

size: -
D: -
V: TRBV18
J: TRBJ1-5
DNA: TGTGCCAGCTCACGAGAGGCGGGGGTAGGACAGCCCCAGCATTTT
CDR3: CASSREAGVGQPQHF

size: once
D: TRBD2
V: TRBV4-2
J: TRBJ2-3
DNA: TGTGCCAGCAGCCCCCACCGGGACTACTCCCCTAGCACAGATACGCAGTATTTT
CDR3: CASSPHRDYSPSTDTQYF

size: -
D: TRBD2
V: TRBV2
J: TRBJ2-3
DNA: TGTGCCAGCAGCGAGAATACGGGGGGGCCCTTTAGCACAGATACGCAGTATTTT
CDR3: CASSENTGGPFSTDTQYF

size: -
D: -
V: TRBV5-5
J: TRBJ2-6
DNA: TGTGCCAGCAGCTGGGGACACCTATCTGGGGCCAACGTCCTGACTTTC
CDR3: CASSWGHLSGANVLTF

size: -
D: -
V: TRBV3-1/TRBV3-2
J: TRBJ2-2
DNA: TGTGCCAGCAGCCAAAAGGGGACAACGAACACCGGGGAGCTGTTTTTT
CDR3: CASSQKGTTNTGELFF

size: once
D: TRBD1
V: TRBV4-1
J: TRBJ1-3
DNA: TGCGCCAGCAGCCAAGAGACTCGGACAGGGTTTGGAAACACCATATATTTT
CDR3: CASSQETRTGFGNTIYF

size: -
D: TRBD2
V: TRBV18
J: TRBJ2-7
DNA: TGTGCCAGCTCACCACGGTTAGCGGGGGACTACGAGCAGTACTTC
CDR3: CASSPRLAGDYEQYF

size: -
D: TRBD1
V: TRBV6-5
J: TRBJ2-7
DNA: TGTGCCAGCAACCCGTTCGGGACAGAATACGAGCAGTACTTC
CDR3: CASNPFGTEYEQYF

size: -
D: -
V: TRBV28
J: TRBJ2-7
DNA: TGTGCCAGCAGCCATTCCTACGAGCAGTACTTC
CDR3: CASSHSYEQYF

size: -
D: -
V: TRBV7-7
J: TRBJ1-2
DNA: TGTGCTAGCAGCACAGGACAGTCGTTAGGCTATGGCTACACCTTC
CDR3: CASSTGQSLGYGYTF

size: -
D: -
V: TRBV5-5
J: TRBJ2-7
DNA: TGTGCCAGCAGCTCGAGAAGGGGCAGCTCCTACGAGCAGTACTTC
CDR3: CASSSRRGSSYEQYF

size: -
D: -
V: TRBV10-1
J: TRBJ2-2
DNA: TGCGCCAGCGCGGCACTCAGCACCGGGGAGCTGTTTTTT
CDR3: CASAALSTGELFF

size: -
D: -
V: TRBV11-2
J: TRBJ1-2
DNA: TGTGCCAGCAGCTTCCTCTCTCCGGCTAACTATGGCTACACCTTC
CDR3: CASSFLSPANYGYTF

size: once
D: -
V: TRBV7-9
J: TRBJ2-7
DNA: TGTGCCAGCAGTCCGGCGGACAGTGCCTACGAGCAGTACTTC
CDR3: CASSPADSAYEQYF

size: large
D: TRBD2
V: TRBV3-1/TRBV3-2
J: TRBJ2-1
DNA: TGTGCCAGCAGCCAAGATGGGTTAGCGGGGGGTTCATACAATGAGCAGTTCTTC
CDR3: CASSQDGLAGGSYNEQFF

size: -
D: -
V: TRBV7-2
J: TRBJ2-1
DNA: TGTGCCAGCAGCTCCCGCACGGGGAAATCCTACAATGAGCAGTTCTTC
CDR3: CASSSRTGKSYNEQFF

size: -
D: TRBD2
V: TRBV3-1/TRBV3-2
J: TRBJ2-1
DNA: TGTGCCAGCCGGTTTTCCGGCGGGGGGTCGAATGAGCAGTTCTTC
CDR3: CASRFSGGGSNEQFF

size: once
D: -
V: TRBV15
J: TRBJ2-5
DNA: TGTGCCACCAGCAGTCATAGGGGGACCCAGTACTTC
CDR3: CATSSHRGTQYF

size: -
D: -
V: TRBV6-5
J: TRBJ2-7
DNA: TGTGCCATCTTCTCGACAGAATTCTACGAGCAGTACTTC
CDR3: CAIFSTEFYEQYF

size: few
D: TRBD1
V: TRBV6-5
J: TRBJ1-1
DNA: TGTGCCAGCAGTCGGACAGGGCGGGGACACCCTGAAGCTTTCTTT
CDR3: CASSRTGRGHPEAFF

size: once
D: TRBD1
V: TRBV4-2
J: TRBJ2-7
DNA: TGTGCCAGCAGCCAGGCCGGGACAGGGCCCTACGAGCAGTACTTC
CDR3: CASSQAGTGPYEQYF

size: -
D: -
V: TRBV5-1
J: TRBJ2-1
DNA: TGCGCCAGCAGCCTGAAGCTCACAGGGTCCGAGTTCTTC
CDR3: CASSLKLTGSEFF

size: -
D: -
V: TRBV6-5
J: TRBJ1-1
DNA: TGTGCCAGCAGATACCAGGGTGGCACTGAAGCTTTCTTT
CDR3: CASRYQGGTEAFF

size: -
D: TRBD1
V: TRBV6-6
J: TRBJ2-7
DNA: TGTGCCAGCAGTTCGGCTCTGACAGGGGGGAGATACGAGCAGTACTTC
CDR3: CASSSALTGGRYEQYF

size: -
D: -
V: TRBV5-1
J: TRBJ2-7
DNA: TGCGCCAGCAGCTTGGGGGCACCCACGAACAACGAGCAGTACTTC
CDR3: CASSLGAPTNNEQYF

size: -
D: -
V: TRBV3-1/TRBV3-2
J: TRBJ2-5
DNA: TGTGCCAGCAGCCAGGGGCGGGAAGGGACCCAGTACTTC
CDR3: CASSQGREGTQYF

size: -
D: TRBD2
V: TRBV5-4
J: TRBJ2-1
DNA: TGTGCCAGCAGCTTAGCGGGGAGCTCCTACAATGAGCAGTTCTTC
CDR3: CASSLAGSSYNEQFF

size: -
D: -
V: TRBV6-6
J: TRBJ1-4
DNA: TGTGCCAGCAGTTACTCGAAAGGGAGGTCTGAAAAACTGTTTTTT
CDR3: CASSYSKGRSEKLFF

size: -
D: TRBD1
V: TRBV29-1
J: TRBJ2-1
DNA: TGCAGCGTTGAGAAGGACAGGGGGAACTCCTACAATGAGCAGTTCTTC
CDR3: CSVEKDRGNSYNEQFF

size: -
D: -
V: TRBV7-8
J: TRBJ2-7
DNA: TGTGCCAGCAGCCAGAAGAGTACGGGGAGCTACGAGCAGTACTTC
CDR3: CASSQKSTGSYEQYF

size: -
D: -
V: TRBV21-1
J: TRBJ2-7
DNA: TGTGCCAGCAGCCCACAGGGAAGGGGGTACGAGCAGTACTTC
CDR3: CASSPQGRGYEQYF

size: -
D: TRBD2
V: TRBV18
J: TRBJ2-3
DNA: TGTGCCAGCTCACCAGTGGCGGGGGTTACAGATACGCAGTATTTT
CDR3: CASSPVAGVTDTQYF

size: -
D: -
V: TRBV27
J: TRBJ2-3
DNA: TGTGCCAGCAGGCCTTGGGGACAACTTGCCGATACGCAGTATTTT
CDR3: CASRPWGQLADTQYF

size: -
D: TRBD1
V: TRBV9
J: TRBJ2-1
DNA: TGTGCCAGCAGCCGAGGGGGCGCGTCCTACAATGAGCAGTTCTTC
CDR3: CASSRGGASYNEQFF

size: -
D: -
V: TRBV2
J: TRBJ1-6
DNA: TGTGCCAGCAGAACCTACGGGACACTAAATAATTCACCCCTCCACTTT
CDR3: CASRTYGTLNNSPLHF

size: -
D: -
V: TRBV28
J: TRBJ1-4
DNA: TGTGCCAGCAGTCTCCCCCACAGGGTCGGGGAAAAACTGTTTTTT
CDR3: CASSLPHRVGEKLFF

size: once
D: -
V: TRBV3-1/TRBV3-2
J: TRBJ1-2
DNA: TGTGCCAGCAGACCATCGAAGGGACACGCCTTGTATGGCTACACCTTC
CDR3: CASRPSKGHALYGYTF

size: -
D: TRBD1
V: TRBV2
J: TRBJ1-2
DNA: TGTGCCAACGGACAGGGTTTAGGCTACACCTTC
CDR3: CANGQGLGYTF

size: -
D: TRBD2
V: TRBV5-1
J: TRBJ2-3
DNA: TGCGCCAGCAGCTTCGCGCGGGGGGTTATAGATACGCAGTATTTT
CDR3: CASSFARGVIDTQYF

size: -
D: -
V: TRBV7-8
J: TRBJ1-6
DNA: TGTGCCAGCAGCCTTGCTGGGGCCGGCTCCTATAATTCACCCCTCCACTTT
CDR3: CASSLAGAGSYNSPLHF

size: -
D: -
V: TRBV28
J: TRBJ2-7
DNA: TGTGCCAGCAGTTTTAGATTGGGAGGAGCCTACGAGCAGTACTTC
CDR3: CASSFRLGGAYEQYF

size: -
D: TRBD2
V: TRBV7-8
J: TRBJ2-1
DNA: TGTGCCAGCAGCTTAGGCGGGGGGTGGAATGAGCAGTTCTTC
CDR3: CASSLGGGWNEQFF

size: -
D: TRBD1
V: TRBV7-3
J: TRBJ2-2
DNA: TGTGCCAGCAGTGCGGGACAGGCGAACACCGGGGAGCTGTTTTTT
CDR3: CASSAGQANTGELFF

size: -
D: -
V: TRBV4-1
J: TRBJ1-6
DNA: TGCGCCAGCAGCCGCGCACCAACGGTCCTCTCCTATAATTCACCCCTCCACTTT
CDR3: CASSRAPTVLSYNSPLHF